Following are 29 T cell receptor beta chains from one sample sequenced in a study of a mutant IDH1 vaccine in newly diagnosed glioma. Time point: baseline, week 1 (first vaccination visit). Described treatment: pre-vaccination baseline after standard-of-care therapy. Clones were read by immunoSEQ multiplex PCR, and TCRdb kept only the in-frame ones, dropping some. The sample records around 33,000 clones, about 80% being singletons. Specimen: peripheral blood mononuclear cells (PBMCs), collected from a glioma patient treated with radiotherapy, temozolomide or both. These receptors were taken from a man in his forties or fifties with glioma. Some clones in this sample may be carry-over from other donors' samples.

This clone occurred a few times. In DNA, the CDR3 is TGTGCCACCAGAACCACCGCGGGGCCCGGGGAGCTGTTTTTT. This gives the protein CATRTTAGPGELFF. V is TRBV15 and J is TRBJ2-2, with D perhaps TRBD2 (6 bases). V shed 6 bases and J shed 6 bases, with 14 bases lying between them. Germline V gene data show CDR1 as LNHNV and CDR2 as YYDKDF (reference sequence). The CDR3 runs to 14 residues.

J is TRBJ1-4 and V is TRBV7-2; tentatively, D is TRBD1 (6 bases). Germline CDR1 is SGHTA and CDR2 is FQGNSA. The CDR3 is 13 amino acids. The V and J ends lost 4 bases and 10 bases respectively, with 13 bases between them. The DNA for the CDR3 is TGTGCCAGCAGCTCAGGGGTGCTAGGAAAACTGTTTTTT. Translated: CASSSGVLGKLFF. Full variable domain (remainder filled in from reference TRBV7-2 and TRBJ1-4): GAGVSQSPSNKVTEKGKDVELRCDPISGHTALYWYRQSLGQGLEFLIYFQGNSAPDKSGLPSDRFSAERTGGSVSTLTIQRTQQEDSAVYLCASSSGVLGKLFFGSGTQLSVL.

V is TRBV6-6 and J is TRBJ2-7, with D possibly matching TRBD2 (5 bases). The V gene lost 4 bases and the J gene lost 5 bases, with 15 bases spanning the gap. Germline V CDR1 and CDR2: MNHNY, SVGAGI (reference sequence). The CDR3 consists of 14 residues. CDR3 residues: CASSSKTRFNEQYF. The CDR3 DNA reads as TGTGCCAGCAGTTCCAAAACTAGGTTCAACGAGCAGTACTTC.

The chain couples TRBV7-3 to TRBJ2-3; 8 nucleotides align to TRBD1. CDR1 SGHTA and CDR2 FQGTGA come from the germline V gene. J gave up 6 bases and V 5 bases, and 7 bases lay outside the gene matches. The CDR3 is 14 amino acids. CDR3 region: CASSQGRGHDTQYF. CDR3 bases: TGTGCCAGCAGCCAAGGCAGGGGGCATGATACGCAGTATTTT.

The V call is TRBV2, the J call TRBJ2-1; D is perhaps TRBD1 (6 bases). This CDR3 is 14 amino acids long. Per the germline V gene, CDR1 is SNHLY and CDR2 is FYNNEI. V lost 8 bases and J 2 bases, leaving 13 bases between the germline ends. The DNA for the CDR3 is TGTGCCAGCGGGGGCCAGGGACCCTACAATGAGCAGTTCTTC. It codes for CASGGQGPYNEQFF.

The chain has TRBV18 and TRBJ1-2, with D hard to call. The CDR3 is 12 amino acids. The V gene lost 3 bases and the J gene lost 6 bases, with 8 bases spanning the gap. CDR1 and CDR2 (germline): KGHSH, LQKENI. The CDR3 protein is CASSPVGDGYTF. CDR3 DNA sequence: TGTGCCAGCTCACCTGTCGGAGATGGCTACACCTTC.

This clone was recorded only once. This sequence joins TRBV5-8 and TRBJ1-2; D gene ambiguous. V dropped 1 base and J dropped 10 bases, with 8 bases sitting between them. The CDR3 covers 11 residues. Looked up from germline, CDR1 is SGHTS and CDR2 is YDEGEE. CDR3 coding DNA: TGTGCCAGCAGCTTGCAGGTCGCCTACACCTTC. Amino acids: CASSLQVAYTF.

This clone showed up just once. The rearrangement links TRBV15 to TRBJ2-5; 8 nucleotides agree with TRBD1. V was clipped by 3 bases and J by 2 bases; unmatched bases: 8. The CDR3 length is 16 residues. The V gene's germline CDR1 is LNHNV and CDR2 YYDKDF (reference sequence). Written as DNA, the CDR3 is TGTGCCACCAGCAGGTCAGGGGGCGGAGGGCAAGAGACCCAGTACTTC. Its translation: CATSRSGGGGQETQYF. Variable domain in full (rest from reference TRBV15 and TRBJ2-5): DAMVIQNPRYQVTQFGKPVTLSCSQTLNHNVMYWYQQKSSQAPKLLFHYYDKDFNNEADTPDNFQSRRPNTSFCFLDIRSPGLGDTAMYLCATSRSGGGGQETQYFGPGTRLLVL.

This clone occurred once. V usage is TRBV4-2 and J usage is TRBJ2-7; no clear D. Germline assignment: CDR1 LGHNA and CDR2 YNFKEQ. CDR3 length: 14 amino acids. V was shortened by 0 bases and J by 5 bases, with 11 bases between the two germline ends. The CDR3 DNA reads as TGTGCCAGCAGCCAAGATCGAGTGGGTCACGAGCAGTACTTC. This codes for CASSQDRVGHEQYF.

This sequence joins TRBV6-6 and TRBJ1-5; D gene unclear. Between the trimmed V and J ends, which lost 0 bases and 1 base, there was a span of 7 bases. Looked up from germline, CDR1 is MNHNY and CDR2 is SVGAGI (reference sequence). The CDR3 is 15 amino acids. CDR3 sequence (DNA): TGTGCCAGCAGTTACTCTGATAGGAGCAATCAGCCCCAGCATTTT. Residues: CASSYSDRSNQPQHF.

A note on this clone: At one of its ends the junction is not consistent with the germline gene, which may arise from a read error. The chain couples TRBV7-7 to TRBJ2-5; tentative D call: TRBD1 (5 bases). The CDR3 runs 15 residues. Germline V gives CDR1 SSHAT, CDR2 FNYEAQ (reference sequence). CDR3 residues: CASSLGHPPQETQYF. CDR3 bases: TGTGCTAGCAGCTTAGGACATCCTCCCCAAGAGACCCAGTACTTC.

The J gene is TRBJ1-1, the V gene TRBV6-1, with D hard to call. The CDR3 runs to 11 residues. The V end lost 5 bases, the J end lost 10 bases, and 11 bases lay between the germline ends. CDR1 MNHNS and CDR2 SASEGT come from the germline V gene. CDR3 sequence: CASSRHPGAFF. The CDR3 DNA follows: TGTGCCAGCAGTCGACATCCTGGAGCTTTCTTT.

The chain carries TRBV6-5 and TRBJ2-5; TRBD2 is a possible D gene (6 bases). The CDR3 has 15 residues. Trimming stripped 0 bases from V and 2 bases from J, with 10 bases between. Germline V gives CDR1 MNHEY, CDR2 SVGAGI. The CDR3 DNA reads TGTGCCAGCAGTTACTCGGAGGCGGGGCAAGAGACCCAGTACTTC. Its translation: CASSYSEAGQETQYF.

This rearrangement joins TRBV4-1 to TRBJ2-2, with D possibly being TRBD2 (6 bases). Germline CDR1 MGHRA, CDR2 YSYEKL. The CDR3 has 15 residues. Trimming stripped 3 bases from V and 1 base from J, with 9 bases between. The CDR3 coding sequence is TGCGCCAGCAGCCAGAGCGGGTTGAACACCGGGGAGCTGTTTTTT. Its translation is CASSQSGLNTGELFF.

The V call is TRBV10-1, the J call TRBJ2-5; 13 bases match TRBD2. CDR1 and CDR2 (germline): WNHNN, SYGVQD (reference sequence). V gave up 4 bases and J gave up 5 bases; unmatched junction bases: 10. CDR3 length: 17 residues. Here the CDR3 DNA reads TGCGCCAGCAGTGGGCCGGGACTAGCGGGATTATGGGAGACCCAGTACTTC. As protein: CASSGPGLAGLWETQYF.

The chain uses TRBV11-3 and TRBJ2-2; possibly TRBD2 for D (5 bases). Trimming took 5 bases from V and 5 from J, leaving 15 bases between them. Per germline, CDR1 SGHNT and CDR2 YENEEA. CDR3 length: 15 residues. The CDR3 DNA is TGTGCCAGCAGCCCACGGACTTCCGGGACCGGGGAGCTGTTTTTT. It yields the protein CASSPRTSGTGELFF.

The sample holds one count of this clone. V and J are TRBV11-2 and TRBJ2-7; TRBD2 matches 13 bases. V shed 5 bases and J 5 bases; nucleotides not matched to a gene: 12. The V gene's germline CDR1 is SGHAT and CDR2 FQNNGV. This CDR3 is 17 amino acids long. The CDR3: CASSAKLTSGRSHEQYF. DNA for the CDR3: TGTGCCAGCAGCGCGAAACTGACTAGCGGGAGGTCCCACGAGCAGTACTTC.

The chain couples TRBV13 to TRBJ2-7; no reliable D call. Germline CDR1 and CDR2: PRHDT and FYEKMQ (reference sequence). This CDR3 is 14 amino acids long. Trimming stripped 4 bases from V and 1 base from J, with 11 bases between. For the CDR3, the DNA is TGTGCCAGCAGCTCTGGAACGGGTTCCTACGAGCAGTACTTC. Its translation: CASSSGTGSYEQYF.

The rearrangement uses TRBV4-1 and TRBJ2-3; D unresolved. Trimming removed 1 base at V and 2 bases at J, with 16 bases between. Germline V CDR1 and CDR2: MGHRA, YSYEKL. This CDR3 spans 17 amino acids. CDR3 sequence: CASSQVDLVSYTDTQYF. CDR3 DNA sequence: TGCGCCAGCAGCCAAGTCGATTTAGTATCTTACACAGATACGCAGTATTTT.

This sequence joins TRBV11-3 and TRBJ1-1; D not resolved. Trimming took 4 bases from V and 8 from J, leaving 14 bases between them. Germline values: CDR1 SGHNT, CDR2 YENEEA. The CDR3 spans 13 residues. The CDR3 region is CASSSPRESEAFF. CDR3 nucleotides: TGTGCCAGCAGCTCCCCCCGGGAGTCAGAAGCTTTCTTT.

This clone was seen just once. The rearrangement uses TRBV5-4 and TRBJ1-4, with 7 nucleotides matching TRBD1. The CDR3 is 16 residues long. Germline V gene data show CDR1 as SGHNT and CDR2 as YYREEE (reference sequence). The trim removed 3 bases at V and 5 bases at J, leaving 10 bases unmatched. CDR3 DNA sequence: TGTGCCAGCAGCTCCGGGACAGCCGACCAGAATGAAAAACTGTTTTTT. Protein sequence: CASSSGTADQNEKLFF.

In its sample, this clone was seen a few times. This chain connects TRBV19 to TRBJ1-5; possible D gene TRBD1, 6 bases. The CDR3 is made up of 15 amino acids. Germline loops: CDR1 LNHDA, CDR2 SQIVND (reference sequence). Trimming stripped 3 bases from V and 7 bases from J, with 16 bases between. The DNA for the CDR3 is TGTGCCAGTAGTATTTCCCCAGGGGCTCCCCAGCCCCAGCATTTT. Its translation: CASSISPGAPQPQHF.

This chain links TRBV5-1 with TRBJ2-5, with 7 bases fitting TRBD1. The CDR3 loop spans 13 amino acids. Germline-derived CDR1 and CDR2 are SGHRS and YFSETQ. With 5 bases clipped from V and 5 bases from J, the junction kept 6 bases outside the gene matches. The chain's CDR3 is CASRNYRGETQYF. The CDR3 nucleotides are TGCGCCAGCAGGAATTACAGGGGTGAGACCCAGTACTTC.

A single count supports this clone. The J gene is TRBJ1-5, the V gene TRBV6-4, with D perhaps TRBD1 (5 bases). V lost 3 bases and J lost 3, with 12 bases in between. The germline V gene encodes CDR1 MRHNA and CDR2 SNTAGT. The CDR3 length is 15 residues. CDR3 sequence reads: CASSDGGTTNQPQHF. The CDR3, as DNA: TGTGCCAGCAGTGATGGCGGGACGACCAATCAGCCCCAGCATTTT.

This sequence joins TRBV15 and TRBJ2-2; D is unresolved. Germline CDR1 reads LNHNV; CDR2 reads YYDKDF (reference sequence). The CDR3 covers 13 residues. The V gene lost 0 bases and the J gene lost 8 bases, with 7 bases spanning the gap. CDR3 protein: CATSREAGGELFF. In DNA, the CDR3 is TGTGCCACCAGCAGAGAGGCCGGAGGGGAGCTGTTTTTT.

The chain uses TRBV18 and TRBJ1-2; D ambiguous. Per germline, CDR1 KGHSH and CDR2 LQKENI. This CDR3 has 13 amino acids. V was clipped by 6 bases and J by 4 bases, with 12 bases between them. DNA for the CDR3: TGTGCCAGCTCCCCAGACAAGTCCTATGGCTACACCTTC. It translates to CASSPDKSYGYTF.

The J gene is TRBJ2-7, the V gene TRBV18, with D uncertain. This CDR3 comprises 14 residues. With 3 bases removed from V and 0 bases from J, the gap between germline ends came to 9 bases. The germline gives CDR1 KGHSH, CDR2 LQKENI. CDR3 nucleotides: TGTGCCAGCTCACCGGGCAGCTCCTCCTACGAGCAGTACTTC. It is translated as CASSPGSSSYEQYF.

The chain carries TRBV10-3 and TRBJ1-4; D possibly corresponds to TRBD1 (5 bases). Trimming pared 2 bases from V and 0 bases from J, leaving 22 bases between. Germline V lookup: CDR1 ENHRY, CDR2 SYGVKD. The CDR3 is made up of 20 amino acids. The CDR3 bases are TGTGCCATCAGTGAGGACAGCTTAAAATGGGAAGATACAACTAATGAAAAACTGTTTTTT. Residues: CAISEDSLKWEDTTNEKLFF.

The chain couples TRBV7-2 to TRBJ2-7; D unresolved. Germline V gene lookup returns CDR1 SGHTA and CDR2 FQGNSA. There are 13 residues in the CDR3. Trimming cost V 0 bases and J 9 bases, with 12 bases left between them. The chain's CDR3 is CASSLALGYTQYF. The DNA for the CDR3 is TGTGCCAGCAGCTTAGCGCTGGGGTACACGCAGTACTTC.